These T cell receptor beta chains were read from a single sample in a study of cytomegalovirus exposure and HLA in healthy donors. Assay: immunoSEQ multiplex PCR; the TCRdb copy retains only in-frame clones and omits some. The sample shows fewer than 150,000 clones, around 79% of them seen only once. Sequenced material: PBMCs. Receptors originate from a male donor in good health and CMV-seronegative. CDR3s include the opening cysteine and the closing phenylalanine or tryptophan. Each record gives: D gene, J gene, V gene, clone size, CDR3 protein, CDR3 DNA. A D gene is named only where the DNA matches it firmly. Size values are once, few and many counts, or a class for expanded clones, and some rows have none.

d_call: NA; j_call: TRBJ2-2; v_call: TRBV10-3; clone_size: NA; cdr3_aa: CAISERSDSFTGELFF; cdr3_nt: TGTGCCATCAGTGAGAGGTCGGACAGTTTCACCGGGGAGCTGTTTTTT
d_call: TRBD1; j_call: TRBJ2-7; v_call: TRBV30; clone_size: NA; cdr3_aa: CAWRNEGQGRSEQYF; cdr3_nt: TGTGCCTGGAGAAACGAGGGACAGGGAAGGAGCGAGCAGTACTTC
d_call: NA; j_call: TRBJ2-5; v_call: TRBV18; clone_size: NA; cdr3_aa: CASSTSGETQYF; cdr3_nt: TGTGCCAGCTCTACCAGCGGGGAGACCCAGTACTTC
d_call: NA; j_call: TRBJ1-6; v_call: TRBV5-1; clone_size: once; cdr3_aa: CASSLDSPYSPLHF; cdr3_nt: TGCGCCAGCAGCTTGGATAGCCCATATTCACCCCTCCACTTT
d_call: NA; j_call: TRBJ1-2; v_call: TRBV27; clone_size: NA; cdr3_aa: CASSSFSVGPNYGYTF; cdr3_nt: TGTGCCAGCAGTTCCTTCTCCGTGGGGCCTAACTATGGCTACACCTTC
d_call: TRBD2; j_call: TRBJ2-7; v_call: TRBV7-8; clone_size: NA; cdr3_aa: CASIEAGGPSEQYF; cdr3_nt: TGTGCCAGCATCGAAGCGGGAGGGCCCTCCGAGCAGTACTTC
d_call: TRBD1; j_call: TRBJ1-2; v_call: TRBV6-5; clone_size: NA; cdr3_aa: CASRLGGGYGYTF; cdr3_nt: TGTGCCAGCAGGCTAGGGGGCGGCTATGGCTACACCTTC
d_call: NA; j_call: TRBJ2-7; v_call: TRBV18; clone_size: NA; cdr3_aa: CASSPSQVSYEQYF; cdr3_nt: TGTGCCAGCTCACCTTCTCAGGTTTCCTACGAGCAGTACTTC
d_call: TRBD2; j_call: TRBJ2-5; v_call: TRBV14; clone_size: NA; cdr3_aa: CASSQGPLRGGRFLQETQYF; cdr3_nt: TGTGCCAGCAGCCAAGGCCCCCTTAGGGGCGGGAGGTTCCTCCAAGAGACCCAGTACTTC
d_call: TRBD1; j_call: TRBJ2-7; v_call: TRBV19; clone_size: once; cdr3_aa: CASSITGTGIYEQYF; cdr3_nt: TGTGCCAGTAGTATAACCGGGACAGGGATCTACGAGCAGTACTTC
d_call: NA; j_call: TRBJ2-5; v_call: TRBV6-1; clone_size: NA; cdr3_aa: CASRRGFGQETQYF; cdr3_nt: TGTGCCAGCAGGAGGGGGTTCGGCCAAGAGACCCAGTACTTC
d_call: NA; j_call: TRBJ1-2; v_call: TRBV4-2; clone_size: NA; cdr3_aa: CASSQDSEEGFWNGYTF; cdr3_nt: TGTGCCAGCAGCCAAGATTCGGAGGAGGGTTTTTGGAATGGCTACACCTTC
d_call: TRBD1; j_call: TRBJ1-4; v_call: TRBV27; clone_size: NA; cdr3_aa: CASRTARDRVEKLFF; cdr3_nt: TGTGCCAGCAGAACGGCGCGGGACAGGGTGGAAAAACTGTTTTTT
d_call: TRBD2; j_call: TRBJ2-1; v_call: TRBV2; clone_size: NA; cdr3_aa: CASSETGLAGGREQFF; cdr3_nt: TGTGCCAGCAGTGAGACGGGACTAGCGGGAGGACGTGAGCAGTTCTTC
d_call: NA; j_call: TRBJ1-2; v_call: TRBV6-5; clone_size: NA; cdr3_aa: CASTQGPSPLYGYTF; cdr3_nt: TGTGCCAGCACCCAGGGGCCATCACCCTTATATGGCTACACCTTC
d_call: NA; j_call: TRBJ2-2; v_call: TRBV5-4; clone_size: NA; cdr3_aa: CASSLVDSGELFF; cdr3_nt: TGTGCCAGCAGCTTGGTAGATTCCGGGGAGCTGTTTTTT
d_call: TRBD2; j_call: TRBJ2-7; v_call: TRBV9; clone_size: NA; cdr3_aa: CASSPGLAAPYEQYF; cdr3_nt: TGTGCCAGCAGCCCTGGACTAGCGGCCCCCTACGAGCAGTACTTC
d_call: NA; j_call: TRBJ1-1; v_call: TRBV15; clone_size: NA; cdr3_aa: CATSWDNTEAFF; cdr3_nt: TGTGCCACCAGCTGGGACAATACTGAAGCTTTCTTT
d_call: NA; j_call: TRBJ2-3; v_call: TRBV9; clone_size: NA; cdr3_aa: CASSVMAYTLDTNTQYF; cdr3_nt: TGTGCCAGCAGCGTAATGGCTTATACTCTTGACACAAATACGCAGTATTTT
d_call: TRBD1; j_call: TRBJ1-1; v_call: TRBV6-1; clone_size: NA; cdr3_aa: CASSEGSGGNAFF; cdr3_nt: TGTGCCAGCAGTGAAGGATCAGGGGGCAACGCTTTCTTT
d_call: NA; j_call: TRBJ2-7; v_call: TRBV5-1; clone_size: NA; cdr3_aa: CASSLTGNGEQYF; cdr3_nt: TGCGCCAGCAGCTTGACAGGGAATGGGGAGCAGTACTTC
d_call: NA; j_call: TRBJ2-3; v_call: TRBV6-5; clone_size: NA; cdr3_aa: CASSSSGTSTDTQYF; cdr3_nt: TGTGCCAGCAGTTCGTCCGGGACTAGCACAGATACGCAGTATTTT
d_call: TRBD1; j_call: TRBJ1-6; v_call: TRBV19; clone_size: NA; cdr3_aa: CASSIRGDRSISPLHF; cdr3_nt: TGTGCCAGTAGTATCCGAGGGGACAGAAGTATCTCACCCCTCCACTTT
d_call: TRBD1; j_call: TRBJ1-2; v_call: TRBV19; clone_size: NA; cdr3_aa: CASSSRDRDYGYTF; cdr3_nt: TGTGCCAGTAGTAGCCGGGACAGGGACTATGGCTACACCTTC
d_call: NA; j_call: TRBJ1-2; v_call: TRBV19; clone_size: few; cdr3_aa: CASGTPQGLYGYTF; cdr3_nt: TGTGCCAGTGGGACTCCACAAGGTTTATATGGCTACACCTTC
d_call: NA; j_call: TRBJ1-1; v_call: TRBV19; clone_size: NA; cdr3_aa: CASRDLGGVNTEAFF; cdr3_nt: TGTGCCAGTAGGGACTTGGGGGGGGTAAATACTGAAGCTTTCTTT